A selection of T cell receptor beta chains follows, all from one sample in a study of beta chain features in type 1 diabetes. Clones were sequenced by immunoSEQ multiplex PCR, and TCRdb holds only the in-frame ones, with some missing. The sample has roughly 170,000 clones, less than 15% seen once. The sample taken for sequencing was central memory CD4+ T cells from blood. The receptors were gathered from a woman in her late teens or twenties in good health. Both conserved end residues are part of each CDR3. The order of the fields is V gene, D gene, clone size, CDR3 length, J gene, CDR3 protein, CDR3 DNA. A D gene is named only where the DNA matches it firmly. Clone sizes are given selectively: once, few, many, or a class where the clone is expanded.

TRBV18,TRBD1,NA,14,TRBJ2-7,CASSPRDRYYEQYF,TGTGCCAGCTCACCTAGGGACAGGTACTACGAGCAGTACTTC
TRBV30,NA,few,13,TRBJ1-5,CAWNEQGDQPQHF,TGTGCCTGGAACGAACAGGGCGATCAGCCCCAGCATTTT
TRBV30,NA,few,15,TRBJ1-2,CAWSVTRTAGEGYTF,TGTGCCTGGAGTGTAACACGGACAGCAGGAGAAGGCTACACCTTC
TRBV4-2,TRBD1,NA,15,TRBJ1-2,CASSQKGAGGWGYTF,TGTGCCAGCAGCCAAAAAGGCGCAGGGGGTTGGGGCTACACCTTC
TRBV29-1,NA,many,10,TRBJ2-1,CSSGGNEQFF,TGCAGCTCAGGGGGGAATGAGCAGTTCTTC
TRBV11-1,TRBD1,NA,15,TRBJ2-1,CASSPRDRGYNEQFF,TGTGCCAGCAGTCCTCGGGACAGGGGTTACAATGAGCAGTTCTTC
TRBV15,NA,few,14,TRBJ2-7,CATSRAGPPYEQYF,TGTGCCACCAGCAGAGCTGGCCCGCCCTACGAGCAGTACTTC
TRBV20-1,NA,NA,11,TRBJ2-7,CSAGREYEQYF,TGCAGCGCCGGCCGGGAGTACGAGCAGTACTTC
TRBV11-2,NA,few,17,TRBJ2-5,CASSLTGPMGAQETQYF,TGTGCCAGCAGCCTGACAGGCCCTATGGGGGCTCAAGAGACCCAGTACTTC
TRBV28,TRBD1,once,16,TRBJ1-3,CASRPGQGQPGNTIYF,TGTGCCAGCAGGCCGGGACAGGGACAGCCTGGAAACACCATATATTTT
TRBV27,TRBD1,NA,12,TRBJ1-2,CASRDRVGGYTF,TGTGCCAGCAGAGACAGGGTTGGGGGCTACACCTTC
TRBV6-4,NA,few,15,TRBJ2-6,CASRPQGSGANVLTF,TGTGCCAGCAGACCCCAGGGGTCTGGGGCCAACGTCCTGACTTTC
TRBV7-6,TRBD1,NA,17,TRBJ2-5,CASSLALGTGRKETQYF,TGTGCCAGCAGCTTAGCGCTGGGGACAGGGAGAAAAGAGACCCAGTACTTC
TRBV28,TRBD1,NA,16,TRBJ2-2,CASSYRGLKNTGELFF,TGTGCCAGCAGTTACAGGGGGTTAAAGAACACCGGGGAGCTGTTTTTT
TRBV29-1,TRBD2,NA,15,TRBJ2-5,CSVRLAGGPGETQYF,TGCAGCGTTAGACTAGCGGGAGGGCCAGGGGAGACCCAGTACTTC
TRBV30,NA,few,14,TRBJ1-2,CAWSGLTGTYGYTF,TGTGCCTGGTCGGGATTGACGGGAACCTATGGCTACACCTTC
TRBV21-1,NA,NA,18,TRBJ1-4,CASSKRRGQGVTNEKLFF,TGTGCCAGCAGCAAAAGACGGGGACAGGGGGTAACTAATGAAAAACTGTTTTTT
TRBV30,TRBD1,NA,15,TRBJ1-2,CAWSAKGGQDYGYTF,TGTGCCTGGAGCGCCAAAGGGGGACAGGACTATGGCTACACCTTC
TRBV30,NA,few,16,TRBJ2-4,CAWNLRLDLAKNIQYF,TGTGCCTGGAACCTCCGACTAGATCTAGCCAAAAACATTCAGTACTTC
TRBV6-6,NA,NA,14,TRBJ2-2,CASSPRRNTGELFF,TGTGCCAGCAGCCCACGGAGGAACACCGGGGAGCTGTTTTTT
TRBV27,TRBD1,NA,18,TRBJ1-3,CASSRIGTGGNSGNTIYF,TGTGCCAGCAGCCGAATCGGGACAGGCGGTAACTCTGGAAACACCATATATTTT